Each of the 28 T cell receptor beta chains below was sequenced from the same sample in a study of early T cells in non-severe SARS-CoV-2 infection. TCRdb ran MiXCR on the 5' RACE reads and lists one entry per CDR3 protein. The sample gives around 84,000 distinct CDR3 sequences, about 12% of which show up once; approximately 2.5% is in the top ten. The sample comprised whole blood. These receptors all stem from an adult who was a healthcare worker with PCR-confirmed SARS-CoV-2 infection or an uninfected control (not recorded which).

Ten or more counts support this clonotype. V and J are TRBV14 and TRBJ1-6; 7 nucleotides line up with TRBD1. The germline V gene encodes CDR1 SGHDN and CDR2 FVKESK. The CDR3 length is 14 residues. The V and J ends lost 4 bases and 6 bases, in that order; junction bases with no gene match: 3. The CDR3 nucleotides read TGTGCCAGCAGCCTGGACAGGACTAATTCACCCCTCCACTTT. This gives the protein CASSLDRTNSPLHF. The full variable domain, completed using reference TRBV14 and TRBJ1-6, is EAGVTQFPSHSVIEKGQTVTLRCDPISGHDNLYWYRRVMGKEIKFLLHFVKESKQDESGMPNNRFLAERTGGTYSTLKVQPAELEDSGVYFCASSLDRTNSPLHFGNGTRLTVT.

The CDR3 bases are TGCAGTGCGTCTCTGGGACTAGCGGCCTACGAGCAGTACTTC. Protein sequence: CSASLGLAAYEQYF. This chain joins TRBV20-1 and TRBJ2-7; TRBD2 agrees at 11 bases. Germline V gene lookup returns CDR1 DFQATT and CDR2 SNEGSKA (reference sequence). CDR3 size: 14 residues. The junction had 6 bases not matched to a gene; V was cut back by 6 bases and J by 2 bases.

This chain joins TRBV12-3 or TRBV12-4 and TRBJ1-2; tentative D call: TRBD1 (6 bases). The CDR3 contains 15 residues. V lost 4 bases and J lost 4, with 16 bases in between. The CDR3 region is CASSSKGGGTYGYTF. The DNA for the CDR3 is TGTGCCAGCAGTTCCAAGGGGGGCGGGACCTATGGCTACACCTTC.

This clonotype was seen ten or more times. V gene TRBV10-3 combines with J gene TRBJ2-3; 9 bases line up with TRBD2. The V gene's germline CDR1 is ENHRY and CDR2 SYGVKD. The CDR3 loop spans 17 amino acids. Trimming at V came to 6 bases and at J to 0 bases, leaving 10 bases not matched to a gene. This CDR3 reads CAISDVPSGASTDTQYF. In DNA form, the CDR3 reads TGTGCCATCAGCGATGTCCCTAGCGGGGCTAGCACAGATACGCAGTATTTT.

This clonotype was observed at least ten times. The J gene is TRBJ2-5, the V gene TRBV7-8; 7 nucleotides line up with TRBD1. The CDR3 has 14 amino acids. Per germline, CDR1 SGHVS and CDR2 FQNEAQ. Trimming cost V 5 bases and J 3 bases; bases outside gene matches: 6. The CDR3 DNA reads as TGTGCCAGCAGCCCCGGGACAGTAGAAGAGACCCAGTACTTC. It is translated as CASSPGTVEETQYF.

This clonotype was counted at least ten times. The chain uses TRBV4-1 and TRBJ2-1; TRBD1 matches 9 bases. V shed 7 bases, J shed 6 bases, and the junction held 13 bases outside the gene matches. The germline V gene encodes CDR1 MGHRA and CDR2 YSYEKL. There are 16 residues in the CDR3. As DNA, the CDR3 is TGCGCCAGCACCTCAACTGGACAGGGGTGGGGCAATGAGCAGTTCTTC. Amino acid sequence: CASTSTGQGWGNEQFF.

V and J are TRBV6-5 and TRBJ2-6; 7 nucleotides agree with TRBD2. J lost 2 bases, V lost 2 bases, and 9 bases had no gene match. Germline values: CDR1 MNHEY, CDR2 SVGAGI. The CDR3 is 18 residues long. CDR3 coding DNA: TGTGCCAGCAGTTACGGTCAGGGAGGGTCGCCTGGGGCCAACGTCCTGACTTTC. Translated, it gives CASSYGQGGSPGANVLTF.

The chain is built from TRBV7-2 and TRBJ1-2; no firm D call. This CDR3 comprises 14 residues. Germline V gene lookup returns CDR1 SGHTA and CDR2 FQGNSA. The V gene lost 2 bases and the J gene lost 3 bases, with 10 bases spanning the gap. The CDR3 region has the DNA TGTGCCAGCAGCTTACAGACCTCCTACTATGGCTACACCTTC. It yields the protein CASSLQTSYYGYTF.

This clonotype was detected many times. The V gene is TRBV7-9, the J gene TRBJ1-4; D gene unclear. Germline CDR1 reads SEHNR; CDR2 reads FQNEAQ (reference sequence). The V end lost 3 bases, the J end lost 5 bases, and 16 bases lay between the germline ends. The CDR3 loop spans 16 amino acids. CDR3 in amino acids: CASSFDLGKKNEKLFF. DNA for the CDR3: TGTGCCAGCAGCTTCGACCTGGGAAAGAAGAATGAAAAACTGTTTTTT.

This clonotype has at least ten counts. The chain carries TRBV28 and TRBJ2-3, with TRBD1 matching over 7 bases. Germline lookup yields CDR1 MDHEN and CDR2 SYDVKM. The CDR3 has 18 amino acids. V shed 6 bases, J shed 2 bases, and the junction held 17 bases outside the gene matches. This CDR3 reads CASSALGEGALLTDTQYF. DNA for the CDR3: TGTGCCAGCAGCGCCCTGGGCGAGGGGGCCCTTCTCACAGATACGCAGTATTTT.

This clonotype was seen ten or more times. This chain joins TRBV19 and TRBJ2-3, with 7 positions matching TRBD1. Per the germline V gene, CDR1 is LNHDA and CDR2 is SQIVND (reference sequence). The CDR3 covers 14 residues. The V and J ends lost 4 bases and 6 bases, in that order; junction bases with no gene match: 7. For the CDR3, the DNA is TGTGCCAGTAGTAAGGGGGCCATAGCGGATACGCAGTATTTT. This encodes CASSKGAIADTQYF.

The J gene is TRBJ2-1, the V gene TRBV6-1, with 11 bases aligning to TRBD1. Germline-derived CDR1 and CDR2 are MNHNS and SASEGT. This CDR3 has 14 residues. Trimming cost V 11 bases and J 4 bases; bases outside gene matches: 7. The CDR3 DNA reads TGTGCCTGTAGCGGGACAGGGGGTTACAATGAGCAGTTCTTC. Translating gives CACSGTGGYNEQFF.

CDR3 bases: TGTGCCAGCACACCGGACCCAACTAATGAAAAACTGTTTTTT. Its translation: CASTPDPTNEKLFF. J is TRBJ1-4 and V is TRBV9, with unresolved D. Between the trimmed V and J ends, which lost 6 bases and 0 bases, there was a span of 9 bases. Germline CDR1 reads SGDLS; CDR2 reads YYNGEE. CDR3 length equals 14 residues.

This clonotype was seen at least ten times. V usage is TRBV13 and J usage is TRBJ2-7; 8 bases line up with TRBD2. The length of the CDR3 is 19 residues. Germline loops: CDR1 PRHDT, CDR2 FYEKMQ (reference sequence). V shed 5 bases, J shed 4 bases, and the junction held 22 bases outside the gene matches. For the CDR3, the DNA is TGTGCCAGCAGCCCGTCCCGGACTAGCTTGGTTCGGGCCGCTTACGAGCAGTACTTC. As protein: CASSPSRTSLVRAAYEQYF.

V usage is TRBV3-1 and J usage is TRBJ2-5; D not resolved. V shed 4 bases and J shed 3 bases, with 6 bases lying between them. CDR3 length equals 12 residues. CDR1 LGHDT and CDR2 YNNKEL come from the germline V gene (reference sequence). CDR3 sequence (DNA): TGTGCCAGCAGCCTGCGAGAAGAGACCCAGTACTTC. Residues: CASSLREETQYF.

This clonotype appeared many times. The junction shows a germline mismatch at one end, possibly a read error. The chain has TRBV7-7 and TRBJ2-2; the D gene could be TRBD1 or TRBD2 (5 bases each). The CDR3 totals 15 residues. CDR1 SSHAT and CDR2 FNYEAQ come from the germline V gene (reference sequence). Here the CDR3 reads CASSLGTPGTGELFF. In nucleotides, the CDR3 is TGTGCTAGCAGCTTAGGGACCCCAGGCACCGGGGAGCTGTTTTTT.

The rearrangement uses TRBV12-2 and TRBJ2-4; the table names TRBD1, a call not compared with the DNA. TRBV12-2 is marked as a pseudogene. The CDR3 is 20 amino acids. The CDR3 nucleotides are TGTGCAAGTCGCTCCCCCCTCGGACAAAACGAAAAGAAGGCCAAAAACATTCAGTACTTC. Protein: CASRSPLGQNEKKAKNIQYF.

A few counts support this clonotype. CDR3 coding DNA: TGTGCCAGCAGCCAAGATCAGGCTTACGAGCAGTACTTC. The encoded protein is CASSQDQAYEQYF. The V call is TRBV3-1, the J call TRBJ2-7; D is unclear. Trimming cost V 0 bases and J 4 bases, with 7 bases left between them. This CDR3 has 13 amino acids. Per germline, CDR1 LGHDT and CDR2 YNNKEL (reference sequence).

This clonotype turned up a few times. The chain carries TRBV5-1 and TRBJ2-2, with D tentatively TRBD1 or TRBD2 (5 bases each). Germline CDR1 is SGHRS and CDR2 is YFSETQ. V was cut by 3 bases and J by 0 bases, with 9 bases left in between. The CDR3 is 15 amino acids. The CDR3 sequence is CASSSGAANTGELFF. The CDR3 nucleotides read TGCGCCAGCAGCTCCGGGGCCGCGAACACCGGGGAGCTGTTTTTT.

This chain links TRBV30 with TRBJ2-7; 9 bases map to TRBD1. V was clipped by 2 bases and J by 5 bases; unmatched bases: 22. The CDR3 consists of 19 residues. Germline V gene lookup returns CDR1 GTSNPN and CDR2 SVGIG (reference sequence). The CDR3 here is CAWSSMRGTGTREPNEQYF. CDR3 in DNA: TGTGCCTGGAGTTCAATGAGGGGGACAGGGACCCGCGAGCCCAACGAGCAGTACTTC.

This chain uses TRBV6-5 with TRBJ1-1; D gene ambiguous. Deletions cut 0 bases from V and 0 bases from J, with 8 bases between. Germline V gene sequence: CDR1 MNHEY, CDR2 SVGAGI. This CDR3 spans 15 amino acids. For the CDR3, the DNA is TGTGCCAGCAGTTACTCGAGGGCCATGAACACTGAAGCTTTCTTT. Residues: CASSYSRAMNTEAFF.

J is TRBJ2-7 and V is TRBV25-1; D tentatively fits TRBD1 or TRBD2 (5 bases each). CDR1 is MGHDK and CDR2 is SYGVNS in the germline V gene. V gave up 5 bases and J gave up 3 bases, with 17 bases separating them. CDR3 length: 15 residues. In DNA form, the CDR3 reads TGTGCCAGCAGTACTTCCGGGACGGCCTACTACGAGCAGTACTTC. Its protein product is CASSTSGTAYYEQYF.

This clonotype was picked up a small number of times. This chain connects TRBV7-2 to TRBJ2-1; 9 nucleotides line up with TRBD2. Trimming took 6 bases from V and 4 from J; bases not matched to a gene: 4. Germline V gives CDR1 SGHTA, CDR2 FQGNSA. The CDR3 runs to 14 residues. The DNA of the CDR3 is TGTGCCAGCAGTCCGACTAGCGGATACAATGAGCAGTTCTTC. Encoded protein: CASSPTSGYNEQFF.

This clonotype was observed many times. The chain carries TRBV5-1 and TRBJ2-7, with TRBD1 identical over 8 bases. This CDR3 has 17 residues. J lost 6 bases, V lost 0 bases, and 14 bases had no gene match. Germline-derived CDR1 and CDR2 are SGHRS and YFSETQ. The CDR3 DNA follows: TGCGCCAGCAGCTTGGGCCAGGGGGCTATCCTATTAAGCGAGCAGTACTTC. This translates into CASSLGQGAILLSEQYF.

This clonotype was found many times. This chain's CDR3 is CASSQEKASGFGYTF. As DNA, the CDR3 is TGTGCCAGCAGCCAAGAAAAGGCCTCAGGTTTTGGCTACACCTTC. This rearrangement joins TRBV3-1 to TRBJ1-2, with D unclear. The CDR3 runs to 15 residues. V was pared by 0 bases and J by 7 bases, with 15 bases between. Germline CDR1 is LGHDT and CDR2 is YNNKEL (reference sequence).

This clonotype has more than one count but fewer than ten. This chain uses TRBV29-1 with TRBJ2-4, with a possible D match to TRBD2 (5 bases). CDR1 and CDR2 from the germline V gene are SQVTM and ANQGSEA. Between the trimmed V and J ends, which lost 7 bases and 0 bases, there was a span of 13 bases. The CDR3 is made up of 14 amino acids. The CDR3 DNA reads TGCAGCGCCGAAAGAGGGTTAGCCAAAAACATTCAGTACTTC. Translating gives CSAERGLAKNIQYF.

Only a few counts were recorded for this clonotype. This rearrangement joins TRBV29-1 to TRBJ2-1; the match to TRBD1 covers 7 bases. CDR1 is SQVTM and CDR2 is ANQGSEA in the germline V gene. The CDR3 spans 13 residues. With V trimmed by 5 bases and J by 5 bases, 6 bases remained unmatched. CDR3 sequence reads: CSVLDRDHNEQFF. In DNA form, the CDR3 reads TGCAGCGTTCTCGACAGGGATCACAATGAGCAGTTCTTC.

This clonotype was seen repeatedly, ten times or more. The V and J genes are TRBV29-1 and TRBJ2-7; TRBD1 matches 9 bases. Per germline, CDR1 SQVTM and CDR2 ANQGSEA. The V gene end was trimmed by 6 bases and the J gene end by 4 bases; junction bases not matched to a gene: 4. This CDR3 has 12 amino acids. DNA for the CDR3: TGCAGCGTACAGGGGGCGAGGTACGAGCAGTACTTC. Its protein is CSVQGARYEQYF.